This T cell receptor beta chain was sequenced during a study of cytomegalovirus exposure and HLA in healthy donors listed by TCRdb under 2017. About the full investigation: In an earlier analysis of roughly 500 of the donors, 250 to 350 Gb of sequence data and 120 million or so unique TCR beta sequences from about 190 million T cells were reported. Among about 400 genotyped donors of the cohort, an average of around 220,000 unique TCR beta nucleotide sequences was sequenced per donor, of which approximately 18% were non-productive. High-throughput TCR immunosequencing, statistical association of individual TCRs with disease status, and machine learning were combined to predict cytomegalovirus infection status. An earlier analysis of about 600 of the donors used high-throughput TCR beta sequencing to judge whether each TCR beta V gene segment behaved as functional or pseudogenic. The T cell repertoires of 700 or so subjects were profiled by immunosequencing and related to cytomegalovirus serostatus. Typing coverage differed by locus: A, B, C, DRB1 and DQB1 were typed in roughly 620-630 donors, DQA1 in 522, DPA1 in approximately 610, and DPB1 in 472. Besides the first cohort of more than 650 subjects, a separate validation cohort made up of 90 to 150 different subjects was used. The genetic ancestry cluster associated with self-reported Caucasian donors included 70% to 85% of the roughly 400 genotyped donors. About 300 gigabases of sequencing data and tens of millions of unique TCR sequences were included in an early release covering about 620 HLA-typed donors. The study aimed to test whether cataloging public T cell receptors could reveal signatures of past pathogen exposure. Because of strong linkage in the cohort, roughly 5 DR-DQ haplotypes were treated as single units for association and clustering. All discovery cohort repertoires had been generated using a single sequencing platform. To study patterns of TCR occurrence, a later analysis re-analyzed previously published TCR beta repertoires from 500 to 850 donors and added high-resolution HLA genotyping. A later genetic analysis used genome-wide SNP genotypes for about 65% of the roughly 700 donors, treating that subset as a discovery cohort. Donor age, sex, ethnicity and CMV serostatus were collected together with the repertoire data. Rather than using new phenotypic data, the later analysis identified candidate immune exposures from TCR beta sequences and from how often those sequences occurred across donors. Class I and class II HLA loci were covered by the typing at four-digit resolution.

Overall results and qualifications from the work: In vitro tests confirmed that three of the cytomegalovirus-associated TCR beta chains recognize cytomegalovirus antigens. The authors suggested that the approach could potentially be generalized to other disease states and immunological phenotypes. Correlated functional status among segregating V segments might be attributable to linkage disequilibrium, but an unknown experimental factor could not be ruled out. In a later analysis, HLA-associated TCR beta chains were found to be more clonally expanded and to have lower generation probabilities than equally common non-associated chains. A later genetic analysis reported fewer N-insertions in productive TCRs among donors in an Asian-associated ancestry cluster than the approximately 670-donor mean. In an earlier analysis of some 540 of the donors, most TCR beta V segments appeared in productive rearrangements about 87% or about 30% of the time, broadly matching IMGT annotations. While some public TCRs were present in many individuals, most TCR sequences turned up only very rarely across donors. In a later analysis, several top co-occurrence clusters were reported to appear linked to parvovirus B19, influenza, CMV and Epstein-Barr virus. A cluster of highly shared sequence variants was judged likely to represent a technical artifact of the sequencing pipeline. A further reported finding was that TCR beta sequences accurately predicted the HLA-A and HLA-B alleles for most subjects in the first cohort. When HLA alleles, especially DR and DQ, strongly co-occurred, TCR associations were difficult to assign to individual alleles. A total of about 150 TCR beta chains were listed by the study as associated with cytomegalovirus. The earlier analysis of around 600 of the donors excluded roughly 17 rarely observed V segments, including chromosome 9 orphons, because counts were too low. For the cohort, immune exposure information was limited to CMV serostatus. The classifier was reported to diagnose cytomegalovirus status with high specificity and sensitivity in both the original and validation cohorts. V-gene and J-gene trimming of TCR beta chains was associated with a missense DCLRE1C variant in a later genetic analysis, and the association was replicated in an independent cohort. Only TCR beta chains were sequenced in this cohort, and the absence of alpha or paired-chain data limited detectable features. Roughly uniform sequencing depth across donors was assumed in presence/absence analyses, although this assumption may not hold. In a later analysis, the rate of TCR association differed among HLA loci, with DRB1 alleles having the most associated TCRs and HLA-C alleles having the fewest. Because HLA typing was unavailable for some donors at each locus, only the typed subset was used in association tests. In a later analysis, some 17,000 TCR beta sequences were associated with specific HLA alleles at a false discovery rate of 0.05. According to a later analysis, most CMV-associated TCR beta chains appeared to be HLA-restricted, and the HLA associations seemed to be driven largely by CMV exposure. Some IMGT-functional V segments, including TRBV6-2 and TRBV6-3, could not be distinguished by the 87-base-pair reads and were therefore excluded.

In total, over 600 healthy bone marrow donors made up the cohort. At the time of sampling, every cohort member was nominally healthy, though immune exposures that went unrecorded were likely present. CMV serostatus was recorded as positive for about 300 and negative for about 50% of the roughly 670 cohort members, whereas no CMV serostatus was recorded for the donor in question. Every donor gave a peripheral blood sample, and the peripheral blood mononuclear cells from that sample were used for TCR beta sequencing. The Qiagen DNeasy Blood Extraction Kit was used to extract genomic DNA from the blood cell samples. Receptor libraries were prepared by the immunoSEQ multiplex PCR assay. A mixture of 60 forward primers for TCR Vbeta segments and 13 reverse primers for TCR Jbeta segments was used in the multiplex PCR. The CDR3 region of rearranged TCR beta genes was amplified from genomic DNA by a multiplex PCR assay. The amplified TCR beta libraries were sequenced on the Illumina HiSeq System as 87-base-pair reads. Regarding the original processing steps: A later analysis tallied 75 million to 95 million unique TCR beta chains across the approximately 670 repertoires, and about 12 million of those chains were shared by two or more donors. Raw reads were error-corrected and collapsed into unique sequences with a nearest-neighbor algorithm that merged closely related sequences to remove PCR and sequencing errors. V, D and J gene segments were assigned by aligning CDR3 sequences to IMGT reference sequences. Each retained sequence needed at least a six-nucleotide match to both a V gene segment and a J gene segment. A rearrangement counted as productive if the CDR3 had no stop codons and remained in frame with V and J, and every other rearrangement counted as non-productive. CDR3 was defined by IMGT convention, running from the second conserved V-encoded cysteine to the conserved J-encoded phenylalanine. The earlier analysis of about 530 of the donors excluded any sequence lacking an unambiguous match to a single V gene segment. An earlier analysis of under 750 of the donors called V segments functional above 56.7% productive rearrangements and segregating when the between-donor standard deviation exceeded 5%. A statistical classification framework was built for diagnosing cytomegalovirus status from the catalog of TCR beta chain sequences. V and J gene assignment, in a later analysis, came from comparing TCR nucleotide sequences with IMGT/GENE-DB human TR gene sequences. The TCRdist pipeline was used in a later analysis to assign CDR3 sequences and most-parsimonious VDJ recombination scenarios. A later analysis defined each TCR beta chain by its CDR3 amino acid sequence plus V-gene family, and excluded reads lacking a unique V-gene family. A later analysis removed 592 highly shared, low-generation-probability nucleotide sequences to deal with suspected cross-contamination and a sequencing artifact. In a later analysis, a clonal expansion index was calculated for each public chain from normalized within-repertoire ranks of inferred template counts. A later analysis computed generation probabilities with a VDJ recombination model fitted to out-of-frame rearrangements, and checked the results against IGoR. A later analysis scored TCR-TCR, TCR-HLA and TCR-CMV co-occurrence with hypergeometric tests, applying a repertoire-size bias correction to TCR pairs. False discovery rates were estimated in a later analysis by permuting HLA or CMV assignments 20 times. In a later analysis, co-occurring TCRs were grouped with DBSCAN, and TCRdist sequence similarity was added when clustering was performed within HLA-allele-positive subsets. Co-occurrence clustering excluded repertoires with fewer than 30,000 or more than 120,000 public chains, plus five with anomalous nucleotide sharing. Here the immuneACCESS table is served through TCRdb, limited to in-frame sequences with V and J called. Missing clones are a known gap in these copies; in checked studies unresolved V genes cover under half, and the rest lacks a known reason. The DNA was the basis for D and trimming; V, J and clone size are from that table. This sample has roughly 40,000 clones in its table, and about 50% of those were observed once. Together, the top ten hold over 10% of the sample.

The CDR3 numbers 11 residues from cysteine through phenylalanine. Only CDR3 DNA remains: 33 bases, in frame from the first base. CDR1 and CDR2 (MNHEY, SVGAGI) derive from the germline V gene. Trimming takes 10 bases from V and 4 bases from J, and the germline ends sit 10 bases apart. To note about this clone: Which antigen it targets is not known. No base qualities exist here, and no much larger clone lies one base off it.

Sequenced material: PBMCs. This receptor chain uses TRBV6-5 and TRBJ1-2, with no confident D gene call. The clonotype was recovered from a human donor in good health. In nucleotides, the sequence is TGTGCCACCTCAGGTGTCTATGGCTACACCTTC. Its protein product is CATSGVYGYTF.